This T cell receptor (beta chain) was found in a study of cytomegalovirus exposure and HLA in healthy donors (dated by TCRdb to the late 2010s). General notes on the study: An earlier analysis of under 600 of the donors reported 250 to 300 Gb of sequence data and 117 million unique TCR beta sequences from about 200 million T cells. The number of typed donors differed by locus: about 620-640 for A, B, C, DRB1 and DQB1; 500 to 550 for DQA1; 606 for DPA1; and about 450 for DPB1. The study aimed to test whether cataloging public T cell receptors could reveal signatures of past pathogen exposure. Donor age, sex, ethnicity and CMV serostatus were compiled together with the repertoire data. Among the roughly 390 genotyped donors, around 81% belonged to the genetic ancestry cluster associated with self-reported Caucasian donors. All discovery cohort repertoires had been generated using a single sequencing platform. Besides the first cohort of approximately 710 subjects, a separate validation cohort made up of some 110 different subjects was used. To predict cytomegalovirus infection status, the study brought together high-throughput TCR immunosequencing, statistical association of individual TCRs with disease status, and machine learning. Among some 410 genotyped donors of the cohort, an average of approximately 240,000 unique TCR beta nucleotide sequences was sequenced per donor, of which 15% to 20% were non-productive. An early release covering just under 650 HLA-typed donors comprised 250 to 350 gigabases of sequencing data and 85 million to 100 million unique TCR sequences. In a later analysis, previously published TCR beta repertoires from several hundred donors were re-analyzed and high-resolution HLA genotyping was added so that TCR occurrence patterns could be studied. Using immunosequencing, the study profiled T cell repertoires from 550 to 750 subjects and related those repertoires to cytomegalovirus serostatus. In the later analysis, no new phenotypic data were used to find candidate immune exposures; instead, reliance was placed on TCR beta sequences and their occurrence across donors. An earlier analysis of several hundred of the donors used high-throughput TCR beta sequencing to judge whether each TCR beta V gene segment behaved as functional or pseudogenic. HLA typing covered class I and class II loci at four-digit resolution. Genome-wide SNP genotypes for about 65% of the roughly 670 donors were used in a later genetic analysis, which treated that subset as a discovery cohort. Because of strong linkage in the cohort, five DR-DQ haplotypes were treated as single units for association and clustering.

Measured from the cysteine to the phenylalanine, the CDR3 is 13 residues long. Left in the record is the CDR3 DNA by itself, 39 bases read in frame from the first base. The germline V gene (reference sequence) sets CDR1 to MNHNY and CDR2 to SVGAGI. The V end gives up 2 bases and the J end 11 bases, leaving 8 bases in the junction not matched to a gene. The cohort comprised more than 550 healthy bone marrow donors. Cohort members were all nominally healthy when sampled, although unrecorded immune exposures were likely present. The donor was CMV seropositive and was included in the group of about 290 seropositive cohort members. Each donor provided a peripheral blood sample, and peripheral blood mononuclear cells were used for TCR beta sequencing. The Qiagen DNeasy Blood Extraction Kit was used to extract genomic DNA from the blood cell samples. Study-wide conclusions, independent of this receptor: According to a later analysis, parvovirus B19, influenza, CMV and Epstein-Barr virus appeared linked to several top co-occurrence clusters. A later genetic analysis reported fewer N-insertions in productive TCRs among donors in an Asian-associated ancestry cluster than the roughly 670-donor mean. The study listed 150 to 200 TCR beta chains as associated with cytomegalovirus. A further reported finding was that TCR beta sequences accurately predicted the HLA-A and HLA-B alleles for most subjects in the first cohort. In this cohort, only TCR beta chains were sequenced, and detectable features were limited by the absence of alpha or paired-chain data. Linkage disequilibrium might explain the correlated functional status among segregating V segments, but an unknown experimental factor could not be excluded. Most CMV-associated TCR beta chains appeared to be HLA-restricted in a later analysis, and the HLA associations seemed to be driven largely by CMV exposure. In an earlier analysis of some 540 of the donors, most TCR beta V segments appeared in productive rearrangements about 90% or about 30% of the time, broadly matching IMGT annotations. The sequencing pipeline was judged likely to have produced a cluster of highly shared sequence variants as a technical artifact. In a later analysis, TCR association rates were found to vary across HLA loci, with the most associated TCRs seen for DRB1 alleles and the fewest for HLA-C alleles. At a false discovery rate of 0.05, a later analysis linked about 16,000 TCR beta sequences to specific HLA alleles. The authors suggested that the approach could potentially be extended to other disease states and immunological phenotypes. When HLA alleles, especially DR and DQ, strongly co-occurred, TCR associations were difficult to assign to individual alleles. In both the original and validation cohorts, the classifier was reported to diagnose cytomegalovirus status with high specificity and sensitivity. Presence/absence analyses assumed roughly uniform sequencing depth across donors, an assumption that may not hold. In a later analysis, HLA-associated TCR beta chains showed more clonal expansion and lower generation probabilities than non-associated chains that were equally common. The earlier analysis of 587 of the donors excluded about 16 rarely observed V segments, including chromosome 9 orphons, because counts were too low. For the cohort, immune exposure information was limited to CMV serostatus. Most TCR sequences were seen in very few donors, while some public TCRs were found in many individuals. Because the 87-base-pair reads could not distinguish some IMGT-functional V segments, including TRBV6-2 and TRBV6-3, those segments were excluded. A later genetic analysis associated a missense DCLRE1C variant with V-gene and J-gene trimming of TCR beta chains, and an independent cohort replicated the association. HLA typing was unavailable for some donors at each locus, so association tests used only the typed subset. A few of the identified cytomegalovirus-associated TCR beta chains were confirmed in vitro to be specific for cytomegalovirus antigens.

Library prep was done by the immunoSEQ multiplex PCR assay. The multiplex PCR relied on a mix of 60 forward primers for TCR Vbeta segments and 13 reverse primers for TCR Jbeta segments. The CDR3 region of rearranged TCR beta genes was amplified from genomic DNA with a multiplex PCR assay. The amplified TCR beta libraries were sequenced on the Illumina HiSeq System as 87-base-pair reads. Concerning the study's data processing: A later analysis counted about 76 million unique TCR beta chains across the 666 repertoires, and about 10 million of these chains were shared by at least two donors. Raw reads were error-corrected and collapsed into unique sequences with a nearest-neighbor algorithm that merged closely related sequences to remove PCR and sequencing errors. Alignment of CDR3 sequences to IMGT reference sequences was used to assign V, D and J gene segments. For a sequence to be retained, a match of at least six nucleotides was required to both a V gene segment and a J gene segment. A rearrangement counted as productive if the CDR3 had no stop codons and remained in frame with V and J, and every other rearrangement counted as non-productive. Following IMGT convention, CDR3 was defined as the stretch from the second conserved V-encoded cysteine up to the conserved J-encoded phenylalanine. The earlier analysis of about 560 of the donors excluded any sequence lacking an unambiguous match to a single V gene segment. An earlier analysis of a few hundred of the donors called V segments functional above 56.7% productive rearrangements and segregating when the between-donor standard deviation exceeded 5%. A statistical classification framework was built to diagnose cytomegalovirus status from the catalog of TCR beta chain sequences. In a later analysis, V and J genes were assigned by comparing TCR nucleotide sequences against IMGT/GENE-DB human TR gene sequences. Using the TCRdist pipeline, a later analysis assigned CDR3 sequences along with most-parsimonious VDJ recombination scenarios. In a later analysis, every TCR beta chain was defined by the combination of its CDR3 amino acid sequence and its V-gene family, and reads without a unique V-gene family were dropped. As a way to deal with suspected cross-contamination and a sequencing artifact, a later analysis dropped 450 to 600 nucleotide sequences that were highly shared and had low generation probability. In a later analysis, a clonal expansion index for each public chain was calculated from normalized within-repertoire ranks of inferred template counts. Generation probabilities in a later analysis came from a VDJ recombination model fitted to out-of-frame rearrangements, and those results were checked against IGoR. In a later analysis, TCR-TCR, TCR-HLA and TCR-CMV co-occurrence was scored with hypergeometric tests, and a repertoire-size bias correction was applied to TCR pairs. To estimate false discovery rates, a later analysis permuted the HLA or CMV assignments 20 times. In a later analysis, co-occurring TCRs were grouped using DBSCAN, and TCRdist sequence similarity was added for clustering within HLA-allele-positive subsets. Co-occurrence clustering excluded repertoires with fewer than 30,000 or more than 120,000 public chains, plus five with anomalous nucleotide sharing. This immuneACCESS table, as held by TCRdb, lists in-frame sequences with V and J called but not all clones. Of the missing ones, under half trace to an unresolved V gene in checked studies; the others have no known cause. For V, J and clone size, that table is used; D and trimming come from the DNA. This sample is represented by under 100,000 clones; 55% to 75% of them were singletons. The ten largest clones represent over 13% of the sample.

Concerning this clone: Its binding antigen is unknown. It has no much larger one-base neighbor in the sample; base qualities were not kept.

The chain is encoded by TRBV6-6 joined to TRBJ1-1; TRBD1 matches 7 bases in the middle. The sequenced sample was PBMCs. This TCR was sampled from a woman in her forties or fifties in good health and CMV-seropositive. The CDR3 has the sequence CASSYVDRTSAFF. The nucleotide sequence is given as TGTGCCAGCAGTTACGTGGACAGGACGAGCGCTTTCTTT.